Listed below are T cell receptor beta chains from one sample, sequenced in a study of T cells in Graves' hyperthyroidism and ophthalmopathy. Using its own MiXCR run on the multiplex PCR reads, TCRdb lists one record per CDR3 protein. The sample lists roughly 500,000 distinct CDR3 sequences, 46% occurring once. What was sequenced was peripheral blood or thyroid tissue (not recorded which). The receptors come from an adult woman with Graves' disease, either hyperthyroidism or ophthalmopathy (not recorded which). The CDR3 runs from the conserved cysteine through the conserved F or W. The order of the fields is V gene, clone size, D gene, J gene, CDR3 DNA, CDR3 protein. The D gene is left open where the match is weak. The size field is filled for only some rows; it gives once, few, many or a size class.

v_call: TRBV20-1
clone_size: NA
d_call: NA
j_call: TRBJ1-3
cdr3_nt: TGCAGTGCTAGAGCCCCCTATTCTGGAAACACCATATATTTT
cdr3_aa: CSARAPYSGNTIYF

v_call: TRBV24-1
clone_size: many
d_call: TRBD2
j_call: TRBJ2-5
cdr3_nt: TGTGCCACCAGTGATTCTAGCGGGAGCGGGGAGACCCAGTACTTC
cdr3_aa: CATSDSSGSGETQYF

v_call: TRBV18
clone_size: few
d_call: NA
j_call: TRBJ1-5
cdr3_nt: TGTGCCAGCTCACGGGGGGAAAGGGACGGGAGTCAGCCCCAGCATTTT
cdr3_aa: CASSRGERDGSQPQHF

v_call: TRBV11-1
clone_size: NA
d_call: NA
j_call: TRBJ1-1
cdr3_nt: TGTGCCAGCAGCCTGAACTGGAACACTGAAGCTTTCTTT
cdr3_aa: CASSLNWNTEAFF

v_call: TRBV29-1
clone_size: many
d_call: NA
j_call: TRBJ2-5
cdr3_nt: TGCAGCGTTGGAGGGGCGACGGGGACCCAGTACTTC
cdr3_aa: CSVGGATGTQYF

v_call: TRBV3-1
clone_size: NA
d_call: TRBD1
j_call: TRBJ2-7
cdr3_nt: TGTGCCAGCAGCCCTCACACAGGGGCCTACGAGCAGTACTTC
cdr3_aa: CASSPHTGAYEQYF

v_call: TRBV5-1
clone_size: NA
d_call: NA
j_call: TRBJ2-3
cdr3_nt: TGCGCCAGCAGCTTGGAGGGTCGGTCTAGGACAGATACGCAGTATTTT
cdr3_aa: CASSLEGRSRTDTQYF

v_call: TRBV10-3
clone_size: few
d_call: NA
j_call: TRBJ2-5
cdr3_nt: TGTGCCATCAGCGATGAGATGGGCCAAGAGACCCAGTACTTC
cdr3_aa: CAISDEMGQETQYF

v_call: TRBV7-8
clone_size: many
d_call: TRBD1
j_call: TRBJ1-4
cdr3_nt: TGTGCCAGCAGCTCGACAGGGGTCGGTGAAAAACTGTTTTTT
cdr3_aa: CASSSTGVGEKLFF

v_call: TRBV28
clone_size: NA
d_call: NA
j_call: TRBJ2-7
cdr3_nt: TGTGCCAGCAGTGGGGGTCCCAGCTCCTACGAGCAGTACTTC
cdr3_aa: CASSGGPSSYEQYF

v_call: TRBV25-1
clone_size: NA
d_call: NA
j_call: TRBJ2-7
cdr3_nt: TGTGCCAGCAGAGACTACAGGTCCTACGAGCAGTACTTC
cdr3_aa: CASRDYRSYEQYF

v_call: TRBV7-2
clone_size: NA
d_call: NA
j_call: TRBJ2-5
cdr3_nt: TGTGCCACCAGCACTCCGACAGGCCAAGAGACCCAATACTTC
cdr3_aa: CATSTPTGQETQYF

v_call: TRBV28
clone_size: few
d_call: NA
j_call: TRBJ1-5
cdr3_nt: TGTGCCAGCAGCTCCTCTTCCGGCCAGGGGAATCAGCCCCAGCATTTT
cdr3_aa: CASSSSSGQGNQPQHF

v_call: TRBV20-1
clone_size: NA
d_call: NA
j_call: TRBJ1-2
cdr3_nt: TGCAGTGCCCGGCGGCGGAGCTATGGCTACACCTTC
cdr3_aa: CSARRRSYGYTF

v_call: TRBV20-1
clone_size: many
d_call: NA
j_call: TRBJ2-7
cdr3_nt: TGCAGTGCCTTTCCGACCCAGGGGGAGCAGTACTTC
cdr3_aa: CSAFPTQGEQYF

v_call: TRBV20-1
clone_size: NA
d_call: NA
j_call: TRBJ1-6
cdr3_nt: TGCAGTGCTCGCAACTATGGGGAGCACTCACCCCTCCACTTT
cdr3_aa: CSARNYGEHSPLHF

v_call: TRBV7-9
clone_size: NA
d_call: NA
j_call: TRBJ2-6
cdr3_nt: TGTGCCAGCAGCTTAGGGAGTGGGGGCTACGTCCTGACTTTC
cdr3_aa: CASSLGSGGYVLTF

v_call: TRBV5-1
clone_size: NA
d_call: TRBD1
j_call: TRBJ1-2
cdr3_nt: TGCGCCAGCAGCTTGGACAGGGGGCAGGGCTACACCTTC
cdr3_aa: CASSLDRGQGYTF

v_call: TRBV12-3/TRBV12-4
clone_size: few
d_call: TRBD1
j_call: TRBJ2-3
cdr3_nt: TGTGCCAGCAGTGGGACAGCCCGCACAGATACGCAGTATTTT
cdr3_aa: CASSGTARTDTQYF

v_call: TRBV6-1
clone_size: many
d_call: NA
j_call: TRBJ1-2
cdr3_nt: TGTGCCAGCAGTGAAGCCAAAGGGGGACACCCTAACTATGGCTACACCTTC
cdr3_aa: CASSEAKGGHPNYGYTF

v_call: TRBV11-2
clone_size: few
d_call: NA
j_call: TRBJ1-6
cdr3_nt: TGTGCCAGCAGCTTAGGGGCTGGGGGAAATTCACCCCTCCACTTT
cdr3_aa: CASSLGAGGNSPLHF

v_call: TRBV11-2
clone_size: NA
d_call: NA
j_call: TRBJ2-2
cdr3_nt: TGTGCCAGCAGCTTCAGGGGCGCCGGGGAGCTGTTTTTT
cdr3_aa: CASSFRGAGELFF

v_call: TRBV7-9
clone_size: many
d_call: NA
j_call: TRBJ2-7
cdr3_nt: TGTGCCAGCAGCTTATATCGGGGCTACGAGCAGTACTTC
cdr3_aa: CASSLYRGYEQYF

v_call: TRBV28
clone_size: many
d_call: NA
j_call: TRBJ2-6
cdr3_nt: TGTGCCAGCAGCCGGGGACTCCACTCTGGGGCCAACGTCCTGACTTTC
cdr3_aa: CASSRGLHSGANVLTF

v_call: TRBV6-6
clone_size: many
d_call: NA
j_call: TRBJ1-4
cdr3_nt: TGTGCCAGCAGTTACGCTGGGAGTGAAAAACTGTTTTTT
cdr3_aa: CASSYAGSEKLFF

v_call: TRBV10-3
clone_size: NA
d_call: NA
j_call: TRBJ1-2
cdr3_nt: TGTGCCATCAGTGCGGGGATGACAGTCTACTATGGCTGCACCTTC
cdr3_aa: CAISAGMTVYYGCTF

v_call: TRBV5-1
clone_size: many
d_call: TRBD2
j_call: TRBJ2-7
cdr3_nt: TGCGCCAGCAGCTTGGGGGGCGGACTAGCGGTTTCCTACGAGCAGTACTTC
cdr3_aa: CASSLGGGLAVSYEQYF

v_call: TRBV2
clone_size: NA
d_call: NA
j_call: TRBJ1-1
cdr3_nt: TGTGCCAGCAGTGAGAGGCAGGCAAGCACTGAAGCTTTCTTT
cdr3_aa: CASSERQASTEAFF

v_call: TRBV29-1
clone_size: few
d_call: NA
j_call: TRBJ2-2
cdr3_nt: TGCAGCGGCGGAACCGGGACGTCCGGGGAGCTGTTTTTT
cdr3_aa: CSGGTGTSGELFF

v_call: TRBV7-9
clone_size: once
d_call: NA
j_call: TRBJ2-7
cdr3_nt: TGCGCCAGCAGAGCCCCGAGCTCCTACGAGCAGTACTTC
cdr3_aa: CASRAPSSYEQYF

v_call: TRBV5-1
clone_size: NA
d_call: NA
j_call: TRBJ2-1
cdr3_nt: TGCGCCAGCCGGAGGCGGGACAATGAGCAGTTCTTC
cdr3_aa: CASRRRDNEQFF

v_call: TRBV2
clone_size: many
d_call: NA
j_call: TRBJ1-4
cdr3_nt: TGTGCCAGCAGTGAGGCGGTTGCGGGGGAAAAACTGTTTTTT
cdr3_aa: CASSEAVAGEKLFF

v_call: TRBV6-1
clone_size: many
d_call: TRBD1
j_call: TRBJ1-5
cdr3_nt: TGTGCCAGCATCGGACAGGGCTGGGATCAGCCCCAGCATTTT
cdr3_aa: CASIGQGWDQPQHF

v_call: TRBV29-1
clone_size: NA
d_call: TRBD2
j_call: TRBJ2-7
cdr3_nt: TGCAGCGTTGAAGGACTAGCGGGAGGAGACTACGAGCAGTACTTC
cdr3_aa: CSVEGLAGGDYEQYF

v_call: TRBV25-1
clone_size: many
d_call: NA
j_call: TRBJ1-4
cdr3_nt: TGTGCCAGCAGTGAAGGAAGGGGTGAAAAACTGTTTTTT
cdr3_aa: CASSEGRGEKLFF